These 26 T cell receptor beta chains share one sample of origin, sequenced in a study of metastatic and nonmetastatic thyroid tumors. TCRdb used MiXCR to call clones anew from the PCR reads. The data show tens of thousands of clones, approximately 44% seen once. Patients underwent thyroid surgery, and none had received any treatment before it. Sequenced sample: tumor tissue. These receptors all come from a male donor with papillary thyroid cancer or a benign thyroid nodule (not recorded which). Some clones in this sample may be carry-over from other donors' samples.

The gene calls are TRBV6-1 and TRBJ2-7; 7 bases match TRBD2. The V segment lost 6 bases and the J segment 0 bases; nucleotides outside the gene matches: 8. The CDR3 totals 15 residues. The germline CDR1 and CDR2 sequences are MNHNS and SASEGT. CDR3 DNA: TGTGCCAGCAGCTGGGTAGGGAGGGCCTCCTACGAGCAGTACTTC. Its translation is CASSWVGRASYEQYF.

The gene calls are TRBV12-3 or TRBV12-4 and TRBJ2-5; possibly TRBD1 or TRBD2 for D (5 bases each). V was clipped by 5 bases and J by 7 bases, with 17 bases between them. The CDR3 sequence is 14 residues long. The CDR3 nucleotides are TGTGCCAGCAGTCCTTCAGGGCAAGGAGGGACCCAGTACTTC. This encodes CASSPSGQGGTQYF.

V and J are TRBV7-8 and TRBJ1-3; D gene unclear. V lost 1 base and J lost 1, with 11 bases in between. Germline V gene data show CDR1 as SGHVS and CDR2 as FQNEAQ. The CDR3 loop spans 16 amino acids. CDR3 sequence: CASSLVVGFSGNTIYF. The CDR3 DNA reads TGTGCCAGCAGCTTAGTCGTGGGTTTTTCTGGAAACACCATATATTTT.

This chain joins TRBV4-1 and TRBJ1-2; perhaps TRBD1 as D (6 bases). With 5 bases removed from V and 4 bases from J, the gap between germline ends came to 17 bases. Germline V CDR1 and CDR2: MGHRA, YSYEKL. The CDR3 runs to 15 residues. DNA for the CDR3: TGCGCCAGCAGCAACCAGACAGGAGGTAGCTATGGCTACACCTTC. It specifies CASSNQTGGSYGYTF.

CDR3: CASRLQGTRGDTQYF. The CDR3 DNA is TGTGCCAGTAGACTACAGGGTACCCGAGGAGATACGCAGTATTTT. V usage is TRBV19 and J usage is TRBJ2-3; weak D call: TRBD1 (6 bases). This CDR3 is built from 15 residues. Trimming took 6 bases from V and 5 from J, leaving 18 bases between them. In germline, CDR1 is LNHDA, CDR2 SQIVND (reference sequence).

V gene TRBV5-1 combines with J gene TRBJ1-1; D gene ambiguous. The CDR3 is made up of 14 amino acids. CDR1 SGHRS and CDR2 YFSETQ come from the germline V gene. Between the trimmed V and J ends, which lost 0 bases and 1 base, there was a span of 7 bases. CDR3 bases: TGCGCCAGCAGCTTGGAATCAGGGAACACTGAAGCTTTCTTT. This encodes CASSLESGNTEAFF. Looking up the rest from reference TRBV5-1 and TRBJ1-1 gives the full variable domain: KAGVTQTPRYLIKTRGQQVTLSCSPISGHRSVSWYQQTPGQGLQFLFEYFSETQRNKGNFPGRFSGRQFSNSRSEMNVSTLELGDSALYLCASSLESGNTEAFFGQGTRLTVV.

This clone was detected a few times. The J gene is TRBJ1-4, the V gene TRBV4-1; D not resolved. The CDR3 sequence is 14 residues long. Germline V gene data show CDR1 as MGHRA and CDR2 as YSYEKL. Deletions cut 4 bases from V and 8 bases from J, with 14 bases between. Here the CDR3 DNA reads TGCGCCAGCAGCCGATACCAGGAGAACGAAAAACTGTTTTTT. Protein sequence: CASSRYQENEKLFF.

J is TRBJ1-1 and V is TRBV7-3; no definite D call. The germline CDR1 and CDR2 sequences are SGHTA and FQGTGA. This CDR3 spans 14 amino acids. Trimming removed 4 bases at V and 4 bases at J, with 13 bases between. This chain's CDR3 is CASSWGASGTEAFF. DNA for the CDR3: TGTGCCAGCAGCTGGGGAGCGAGCGGCACTGAAGCTTTCTTT.

This clone was recorded a few times. At one of its ends the junction is not consistent with the germline gene, which may arise from a read error. The rearrangement joins TRBV6-1 to TRBJ1-4; D possibly corresponds to TRBD1 (5 bases). The germline V gene has CDR1 MNHNS and CDR2 SASEGT. The CDR3 totals 15 residues. As DNA, the CDR3 is TGTGCCAGCAGTCAAGCGGCAGGGCGAAATGAAAAACTGTTTTTT. As protein: CASSQAAGRNEKLFF.

V usage is TRBV6-1 and J usage is TRBJ1-2; 8 nucleotides agree with TRBD1. The CDR3 runs to 15 residues. CDR1 is MNHNS, CDR2 SASEGT, per germline. The ends lost 6 bases at V and 1 base at J; junction bases unmatched: 7. CDR3 residues: CASSGQGSFNYGYTF. In DNA, the CDR3 is TGTGCCAGCAGCGGACAGGGTTCCTTTAACTATGGCTACACCTTC.

This clone was picked up a small number of times. The chain carries TRBV24-1 and TRBJ2-7; perhaps TRBD1 as D (5 bases). The length of the CDR3 is 11 residues. Trimming cost V 5 bases and J 9 bases, with 10 bases left between them. Germline V gene lookup returns CDR1 KGHDR and CDR2 SFDVKD. The CDR3 is CATSAGQRQYV. In nucleotides, the CDR3 is TGTGCCACCAGTGCCGGACAAAGGCAGTACGTC.

The sample holds a few counts of this clone. The chain carries TRBV27 and TRBJ2-6; 10 positions agree with TRBD1. From germline, CDR1 is MNHEY and CDR2 SMNVEV (reference sequence). CDR3 length: 15 amino acids. J lost 2 bases, V lost 7 bases, and 2 bases had no gene match. The CDR3 reads CASMDRGAGANVLTF. CDR3 nucleotide sequence: TGTGCCAGCATGGACAGGGGGGCTGGGGCCAACGTCCTGACTTTC.

This clone has only a few counts. The genes are TRBV18 and TRBJ2-7, with 11 bases that match TRBD2. The J segment lost 3 bases and the V segment lost 4 bases, leaving 11 bases of the junction unmatched. Germline loops: CDR1 KGHSH, CDR2 LQKENI. CDR3 length: 17 residues. CDR3 sequence (DNA): TGTGCCAGCTCACAGATTCCCGGGACTAGCGGAGGCTACGAGCAGTACTTC. Residues: CASSQIPGTSGGYEQYF.

The rearrangement joins TRBV28 to TRBJ2-5; D perhaps matches TRBD2 (6 bases). The CDR3 has 16 residues. Trimming left V 2 bases short and J 4 bases short, with 17 bases between. The germline gives CDR1 MDHEN, CDR2 SYDVKM. CDR3 region: CASSLRMRELGETQYF. Here the CDR3 DNA reads TGTGCCAGCAGTTTAAGGATGCGGGAACTAGGAGAGACCCAGTACTTC.

V usage is TRBV18 and J usage is TRBJ1-6, with 8 nucleotides matching TRBD1. The CDR3 covers 14 residues. J was trimmed by 10 bases and V by 3 bases; bases with no gene match: 5. CDR1 and CDR2 (germline): KGHSH, LQKENI. CDR3 in amino acids: CASSPGQAGSPLHF. The CDR3 nucleotides are TGTGCCAGCTCACCGGGACAGGCAGGCTCACCCCTCCACTTT.

This clone has just one count. The rearrangement joins TRBV5-1 to TRBJ2-1; 12 bases are a match to TRBD2. Germline V gene sequence: CDR1 SGHRS, CDR2 YFSETQ. J was trimmed by 6 bases and V by 10 bases; bases with no gene match: 8. The CDR3 totals 14 residues. CDR3: CASARGLAGNEQFF. DNA of the CDR3: TGCGCCTCCGCGCGGGGACTAGCGGGCAATGAGCAGTTCTTC.

J is TRBJ2-2 and V is TRBV6-1; 8 nucleotides line up with TRBD1. The germline V gene has CDR1 MNHNS and CDR2 SASEGT. There are 16 residues in the CDR3. Unmatched junction bases numbered 7, after V lost 6 bases and J lost 1 base. This chain's CDR3 is CASRPTGTGNTGELFF. The CDR3 DNA follows: TGTGCCAGCAGACCAACGGGGACAGGGAACACCGGGGAGCTGTTTTTT.

This clone was seen a few times. This rearrangement joins TRBV6-1 to TRBJ2-7; D may be TRBD1 (5 bases). The V end was cut by 2 bases, the J end by 3 bases, with 11 bases between. CDR1 MNHNS and CDR2 SASEGT come from the germline V gene. CDR3 size: 14 residues. CDR3 in DNA: TGTGCCAGCAGTGAACAAGACAGCCTCTACGAGCAGTACTTC. Protein product: CASSEQDSLYEQYF.

Ten or more counts support this clone. The chain has TRBV20-1 and TRBJ2-5, with D possibly TRBD1 on 5 matching bases. The CDR3 has 16 residues. Germline V gene data show CDR1 as DFQATT and CDR2 as SNEGSKA (reference sequence). Trimming stripped 0 bases from V and 4 bases from J, with 18 bases between. CDR3 DNA: TGCAGTGCTAGAGATCGTCCAGGGTTGGGATTAGAGACCCAGTACTTC. It encodes CSARDRPGLGLETQYF.

This clone was detected only a few times. The V and J genes are TRBV11-2 and TRBJ1-2, with TRBD1 identical over 11 bases. The CDR3 spans 15 residues. CDR1 and CDR2 from the germline V gene are SGHAT and FQNNGV. V trimming: 3 bases; J trimming: 4 bases; junction bases outside the gene matches: 4. This CDR3 is CASSLGQGVSYGYTF. For the CDR3, the DNA is TGTGCCAGCAGCTTGGGACAGGGGGTTAGCTATGGCTACACCTTC.

This clone was seen a handful of times. V gene TRBV28 combines with J gene TRBJ1-5; D gene unclear. This CDR3 is 14 amino acids long. V lost 9 bases and J lost 3, with 15 bases in between. Germline-derived CDR1 and CDR2 are MDHEN and SYDVKM. In DNA, the CDR3 is TGTGCCAGTATTCGGGTGAAGGCCAATCAGCCCCAGCATTTT. Translated, it gives CASIRVKANQPQHF. Full variable domain (missing parts from reference TRBV28 and TRBJ1-5): DVKVTQSSRYLVKRTGEKVFLECVQDMDHENMFWYRQDPGLGLRLIYFSYDVKMKEKGDIPEGYSVSREKKERFSLILESASTNQTSMYLCASIRVKANQPQHFGDGTRLSIL.

V and J are TRBV30 and TRBJ1-2; D unresolved. This CDR3 is built from 13 residues. Germline lookup yields CDR1 GTSNPN and CDR2 SVGIG (reference sequence). The V gene lost 0 bases and the J gene lost 5 bases, with 10 bases spanning the gap. Here the CDR3 DNA reads TGTGCCTGGAGTGTTGAACGGCGATATGGCTACACCTTC. Translating it yields CAWSVERRYGYTF.

The chain employs TRBV11-2 and TRBJ1-5; 8 bases match TRBD1. The CDR3 covers 17 residues. Germline-derived CDR1 and CDR2 are SGHAT and FQNNGV. The junction had 8 bases not matched to a gene; V was cut back by 3 bases and J by 1 base. The CDR3 protein is CASSLGTGLLSNQPQHF. The DNA of the CDR3 is TGTGCCAGCAGCTTGGGGACAGGTCTTTTAAGCAATCAGCCCCAGCATTTT.

Only a few counts were recorded for this clone. The chain couples TRBV19 to TRBJ2-1; D not certain. Trimming took off 5 bases at V and 0 bases at J, with 11 bases between the two ends. Germline V gene lookup returns CDR1 LNHDA and CDR2 SQIVND (reference sequence). CDR3 length equals 15 residues. Written as DNA, the CDR3 is TGTGCCAGTAGTTTAACCCACAGCTCCTACAATGAGCAGTTCTTC. This encodes CASSLTHSSYNEQFF.

The chain carries TRBV30 and TRBJ2-7; no clear D. From germline, CDR1 is GTSNPN and CDR2 SVGIG (reference sequence). This CDR3 has 12 residues. Trimming pared 2 bases from V and 9 bases from J, leaving 14 bases between. CDR3 sequence: CAWSPPSLWQYF. The CDR3 nucleotides read TGTGCCTGGAGTCCCCCAAGTTTGTGGCAGTACTTC.

This clone was counted a few times. This rearrangement joins TRBV6-5 to TRBJ1-2, with D possibly matching TRBD1 (5 bases). Per germline, CDR1 MNHEY and CDR2 SVGAGI. V was pared by 2 bases and J by 10 bases, with 23 bases between. CDR3 size: 16 residues. As DNA, the CDR3 is TGTGCCAGCAGTTACGGTGGACACACTCAAGGGGAGCACTACACCTTC. It translates to CASSYGGHTQGEHYTF.